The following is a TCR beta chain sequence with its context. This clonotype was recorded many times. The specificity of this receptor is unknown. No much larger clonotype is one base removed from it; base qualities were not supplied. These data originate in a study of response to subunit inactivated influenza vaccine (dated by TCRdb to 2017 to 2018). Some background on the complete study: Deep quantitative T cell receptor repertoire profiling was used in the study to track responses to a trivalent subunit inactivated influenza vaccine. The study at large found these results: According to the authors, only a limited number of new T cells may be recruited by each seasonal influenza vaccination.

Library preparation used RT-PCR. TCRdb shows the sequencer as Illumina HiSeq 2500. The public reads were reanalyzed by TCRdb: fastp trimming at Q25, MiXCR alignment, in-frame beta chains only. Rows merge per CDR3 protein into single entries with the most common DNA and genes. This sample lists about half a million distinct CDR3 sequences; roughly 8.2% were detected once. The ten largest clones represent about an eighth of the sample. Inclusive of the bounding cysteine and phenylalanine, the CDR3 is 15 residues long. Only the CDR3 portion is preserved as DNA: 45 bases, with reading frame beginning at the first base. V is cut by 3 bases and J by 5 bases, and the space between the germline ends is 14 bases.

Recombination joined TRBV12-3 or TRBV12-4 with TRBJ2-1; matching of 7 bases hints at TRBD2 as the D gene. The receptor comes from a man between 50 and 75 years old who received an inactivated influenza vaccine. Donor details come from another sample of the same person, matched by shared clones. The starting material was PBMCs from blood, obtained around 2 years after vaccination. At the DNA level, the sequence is TGTGCCAGCAGTTTTTTGAACGGGGGGCACAATGAGCAGTTCTTC. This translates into CASSFLNGGHNEQFF.